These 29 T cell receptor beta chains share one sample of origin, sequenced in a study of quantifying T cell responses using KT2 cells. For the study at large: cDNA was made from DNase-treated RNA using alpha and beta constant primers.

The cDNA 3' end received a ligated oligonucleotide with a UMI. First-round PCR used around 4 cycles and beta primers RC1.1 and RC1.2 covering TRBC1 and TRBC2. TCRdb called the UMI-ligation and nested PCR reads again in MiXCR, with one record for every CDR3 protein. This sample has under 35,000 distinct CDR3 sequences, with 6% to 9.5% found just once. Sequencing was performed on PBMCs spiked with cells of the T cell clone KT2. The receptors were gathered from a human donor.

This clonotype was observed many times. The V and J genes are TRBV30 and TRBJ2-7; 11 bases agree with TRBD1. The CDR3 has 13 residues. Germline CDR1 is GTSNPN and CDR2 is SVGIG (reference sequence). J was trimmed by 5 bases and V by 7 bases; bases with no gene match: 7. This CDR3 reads CAFYRDRGNEQYF. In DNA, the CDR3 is TGTGCCTTCTATCGGGACAGGGGGAACGAGCAGTACTTC.

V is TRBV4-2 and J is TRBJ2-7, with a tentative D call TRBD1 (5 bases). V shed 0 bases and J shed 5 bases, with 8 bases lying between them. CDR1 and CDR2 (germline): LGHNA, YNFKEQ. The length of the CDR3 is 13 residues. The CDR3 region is CASSQDARDEQYF. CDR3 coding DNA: TGTGCCAGCAGCCAAGATGCCAGGGACGAGCAGTACTTC.

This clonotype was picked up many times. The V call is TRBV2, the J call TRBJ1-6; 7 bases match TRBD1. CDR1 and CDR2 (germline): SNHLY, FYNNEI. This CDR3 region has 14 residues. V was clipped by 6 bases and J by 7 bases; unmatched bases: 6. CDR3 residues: CASRSGTENSPLHF. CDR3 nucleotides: TGTGCCAGCAGATCCGGGACAGAGAATTCACCCCTCCACTTT.

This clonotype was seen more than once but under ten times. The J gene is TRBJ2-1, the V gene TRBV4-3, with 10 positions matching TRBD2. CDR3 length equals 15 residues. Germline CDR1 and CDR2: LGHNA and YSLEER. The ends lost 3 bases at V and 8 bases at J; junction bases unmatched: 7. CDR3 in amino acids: CASSHRAGGSDEQFF. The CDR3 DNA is TGCGCCAGCAGCCATAGAGCGGGAGGGTCGGATGAGCAGTTCTTC.

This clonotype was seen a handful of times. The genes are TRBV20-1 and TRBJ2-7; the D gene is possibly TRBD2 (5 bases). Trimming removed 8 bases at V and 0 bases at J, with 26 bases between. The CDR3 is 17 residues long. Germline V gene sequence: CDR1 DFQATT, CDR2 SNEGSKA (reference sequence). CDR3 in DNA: TGCAGTAAGACAAGGGTCGGGGTGGGAAGCGACTCCTACGAGCAGTACTTC. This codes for CSKTRVGVGSDSYEQYF.

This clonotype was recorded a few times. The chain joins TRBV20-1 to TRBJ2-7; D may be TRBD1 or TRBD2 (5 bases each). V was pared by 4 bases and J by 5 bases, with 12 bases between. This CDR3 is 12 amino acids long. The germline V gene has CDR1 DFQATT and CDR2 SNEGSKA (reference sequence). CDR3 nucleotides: TGCAGTGCTACCGGGACGCCGCACGAGCAGTACTTC. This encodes CSATGTPHEQYF.

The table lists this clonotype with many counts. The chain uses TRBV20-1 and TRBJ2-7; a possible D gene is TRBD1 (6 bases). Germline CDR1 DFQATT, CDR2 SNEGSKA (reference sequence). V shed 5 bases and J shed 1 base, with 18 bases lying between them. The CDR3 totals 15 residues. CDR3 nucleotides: TGCAGTGCTTCCACCCAATGGACAGCTTCCTACGAGCAGTACTTC. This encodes CSASTQWTASYEQYF.

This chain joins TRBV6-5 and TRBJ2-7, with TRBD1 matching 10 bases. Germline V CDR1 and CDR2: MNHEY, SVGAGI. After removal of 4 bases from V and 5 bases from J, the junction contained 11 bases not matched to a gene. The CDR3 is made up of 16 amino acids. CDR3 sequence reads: CASSLGQGLFIDEQYF. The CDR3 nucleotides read TGTGCCAGCAGTTTGGGACAGGGGTTATTTATAGACGAGCAGTACTTC.

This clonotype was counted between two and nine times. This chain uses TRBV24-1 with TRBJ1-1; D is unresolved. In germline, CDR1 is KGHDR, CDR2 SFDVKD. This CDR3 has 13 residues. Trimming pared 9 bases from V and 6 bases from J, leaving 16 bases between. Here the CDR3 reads CATRDGEIAEAFF. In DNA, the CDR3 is TGTGCCACCCGAGACGGGGAAATCGCTGAAGCTTTCTTT.

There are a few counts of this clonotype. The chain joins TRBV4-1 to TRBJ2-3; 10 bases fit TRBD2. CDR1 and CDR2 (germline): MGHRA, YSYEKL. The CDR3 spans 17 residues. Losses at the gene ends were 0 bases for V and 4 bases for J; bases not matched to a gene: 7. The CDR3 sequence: CASSQDERGGIADTQYF. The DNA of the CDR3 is TGCGCCAGCAGCCAAGATGAGCGGGGGGGCATCGCAGATACGCAGTATTTT.

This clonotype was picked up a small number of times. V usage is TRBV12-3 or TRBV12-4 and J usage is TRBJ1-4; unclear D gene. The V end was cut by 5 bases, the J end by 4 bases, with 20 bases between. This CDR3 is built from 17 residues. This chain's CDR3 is CASSPTKGSVYNEKLFF. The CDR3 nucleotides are TGTGCCAGCAGTCCAACCAAGGGATCTGTCTATAATGAAAAACTGTTTTTT.

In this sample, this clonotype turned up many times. The CDR3 loop reads CASSYPSGYEQYF. CDR3 DNA sequence: TGTGCCAGCAGTTACCCTAGCGGTTACGAGCAGTACTTC. The chain has TRBV12-3 or TRBV12-4 and TRBJ2-7; 7 nucleotides match TRBD2. This CDR3 is built from 13 residues. The junction had 4 bases not matched to a gene; V was cut back by 4 bases and J by 4 bases.

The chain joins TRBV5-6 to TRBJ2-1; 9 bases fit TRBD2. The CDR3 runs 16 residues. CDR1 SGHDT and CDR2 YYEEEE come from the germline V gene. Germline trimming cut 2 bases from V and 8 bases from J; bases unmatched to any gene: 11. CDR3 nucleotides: TGTGCCAGCAGCTTAAGGTTACTAGCGGGTTCGGATGAGCAGTTCTTC. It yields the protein CASSLRLLAGSDEQFF.

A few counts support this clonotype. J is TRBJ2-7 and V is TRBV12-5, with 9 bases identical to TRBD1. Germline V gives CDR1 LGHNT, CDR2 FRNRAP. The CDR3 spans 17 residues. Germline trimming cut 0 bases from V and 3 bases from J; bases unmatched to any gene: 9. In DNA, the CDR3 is TGTGCTAGTGGTTTGGTCCCTACAGGGGGCGGCTACTACGAGCAGTACTTC. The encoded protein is CASGLVPTGGGYYEQYF.

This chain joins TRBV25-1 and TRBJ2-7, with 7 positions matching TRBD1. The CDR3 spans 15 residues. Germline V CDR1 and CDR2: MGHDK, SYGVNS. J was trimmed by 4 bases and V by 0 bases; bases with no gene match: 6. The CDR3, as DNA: TGTGCCAGCAGTGAATATAACAGGGGTAGATACGAGCAGTACTTC. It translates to CASSEYNRGRYEQYF.

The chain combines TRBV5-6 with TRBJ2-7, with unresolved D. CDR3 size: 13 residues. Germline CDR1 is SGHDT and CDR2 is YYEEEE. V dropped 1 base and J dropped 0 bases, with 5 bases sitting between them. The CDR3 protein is CASSLQFSYEQYF. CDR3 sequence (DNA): TGTGCCAGCAGCTTGCAATTCTCCTACGAGCAGTACTTC.

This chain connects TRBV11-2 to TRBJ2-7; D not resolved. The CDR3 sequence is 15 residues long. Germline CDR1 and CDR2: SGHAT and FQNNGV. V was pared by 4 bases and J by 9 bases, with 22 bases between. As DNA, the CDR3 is TGTGCCAGCAGCTCAACGTTAGCCGTTCCGACGGGGCAGTACTTC. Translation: CASSSTLAVPTGQYF.

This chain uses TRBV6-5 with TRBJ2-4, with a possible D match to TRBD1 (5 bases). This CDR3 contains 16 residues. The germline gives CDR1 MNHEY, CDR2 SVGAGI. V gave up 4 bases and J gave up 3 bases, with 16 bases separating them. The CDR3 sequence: CASSSSQGYLKNIQYF. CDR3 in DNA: TGTGCCAGCAGTTCGTCGCAGGGTTACCTCAAAAACATTCAGTACTTC.

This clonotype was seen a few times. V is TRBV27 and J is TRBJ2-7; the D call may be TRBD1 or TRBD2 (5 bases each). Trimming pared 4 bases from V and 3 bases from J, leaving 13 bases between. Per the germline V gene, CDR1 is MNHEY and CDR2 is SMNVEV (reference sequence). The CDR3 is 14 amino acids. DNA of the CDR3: TGTGCCAGCAGTTCTCTAGGGACGAACTACGAGCAGTACTTC. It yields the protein CASSSLGTNYEQYF.

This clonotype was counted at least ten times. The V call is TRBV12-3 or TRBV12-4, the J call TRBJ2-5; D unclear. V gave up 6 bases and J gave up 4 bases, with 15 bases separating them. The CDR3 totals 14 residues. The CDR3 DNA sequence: TGTGCCAGCAGCCCGTCGCGGCTCGCAGAGACCCAGTACTTC. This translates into CASSPSRLAETQYF.

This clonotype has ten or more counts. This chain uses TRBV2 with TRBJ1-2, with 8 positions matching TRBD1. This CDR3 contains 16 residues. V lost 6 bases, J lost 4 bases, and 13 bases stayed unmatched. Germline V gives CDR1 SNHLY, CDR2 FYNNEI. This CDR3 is CASRGRGTGVLYGYTF. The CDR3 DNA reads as TGTGCCAGCAGAGGGCGAGGGACAGGTGTTCTCTATGGCTACACCTTC.

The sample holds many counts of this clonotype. CDR3: CTSETGSKEKLFF. CDR3 DNA sequence: TGCACCAGTGAAACAGGGTCGAAAGAAAAACTGTTTTTT. This chain links TRBV1 with TRBJ1-4; the D segment call TRBD1 is taken from the table without a DNA check. TRBV1 is noted as a pseudogene. This CDR3 is built from 13 residues.

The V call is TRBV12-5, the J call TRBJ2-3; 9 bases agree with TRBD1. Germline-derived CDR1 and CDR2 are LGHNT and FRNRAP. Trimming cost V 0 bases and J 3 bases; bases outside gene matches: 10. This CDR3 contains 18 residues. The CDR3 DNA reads TGTGCTAGTGGTTTGGTCCTTACAGGGGGCAAGAGGACAGATACGCAGTATTTT. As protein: CASGLVLTGGKRTDTQYF.

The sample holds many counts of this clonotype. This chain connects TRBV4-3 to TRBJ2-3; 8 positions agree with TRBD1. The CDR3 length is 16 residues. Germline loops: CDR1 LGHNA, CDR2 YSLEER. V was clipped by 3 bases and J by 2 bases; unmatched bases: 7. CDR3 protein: CASSHLGTGPTDTQYF. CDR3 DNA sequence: TGCGCCAGCAGCCACCTAGGGACAGGTCCCACAGATACGCAGTATTTT.

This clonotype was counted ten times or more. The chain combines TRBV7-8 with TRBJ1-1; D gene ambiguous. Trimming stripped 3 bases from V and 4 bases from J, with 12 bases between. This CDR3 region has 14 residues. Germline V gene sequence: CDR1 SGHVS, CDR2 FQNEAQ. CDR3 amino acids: CASSFRLVGTEAFF. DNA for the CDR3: TGTGCCAGCAGCTTTCGTCTGGTAGGCACTGAAGCTTTCTTT.

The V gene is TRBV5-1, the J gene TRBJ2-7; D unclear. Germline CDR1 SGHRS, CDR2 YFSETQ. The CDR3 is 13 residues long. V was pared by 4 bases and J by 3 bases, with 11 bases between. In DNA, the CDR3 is TGCGCCAGCAGCATCCGGCCCCACTACGAGCAGTACTTC. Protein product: CASSIRPHYEQYF.

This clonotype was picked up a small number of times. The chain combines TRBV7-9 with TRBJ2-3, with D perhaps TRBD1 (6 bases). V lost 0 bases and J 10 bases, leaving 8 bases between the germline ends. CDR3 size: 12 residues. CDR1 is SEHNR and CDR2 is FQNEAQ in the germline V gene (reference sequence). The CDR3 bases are TGTGCCAGCAGCTTAGCGTCAGGGGCGCAGTATTTT. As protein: CASSLASGAQYF.

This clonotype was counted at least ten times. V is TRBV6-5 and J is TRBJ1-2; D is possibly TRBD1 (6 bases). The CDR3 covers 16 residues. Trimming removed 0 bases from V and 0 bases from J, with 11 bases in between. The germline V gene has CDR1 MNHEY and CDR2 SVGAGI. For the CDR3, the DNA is TGTGCCAGCAGTTACTCGTACAGGGTAGCTAACTATGGCTACACCTTC. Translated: CASSYSYRVANYGYTF.

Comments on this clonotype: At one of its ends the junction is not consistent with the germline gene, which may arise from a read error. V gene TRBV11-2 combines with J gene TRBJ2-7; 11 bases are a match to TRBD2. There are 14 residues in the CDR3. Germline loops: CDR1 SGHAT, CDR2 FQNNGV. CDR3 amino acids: CASRLAGGASEQYF. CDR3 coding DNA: TGTGCCAGCAGGTTAGCGGGAGGGGCCAGCGAGCAGTACTTC.